These 23 T cell receptor beta chains came from one sample sequenced in a study of response to subunit inactivated influenza vaccine. Via MiXCR, TCRdb re-called the RT-PCR reads, giving one row per CDR3 protein. The data show about 570,000 distinct CDR3 sequences, around 11% seen once. These data were likewise used in another study, on T cells expressing NK-cell markers. This second report adds: As the method of synthesis, 5'RACE template switching with UMIs yielded TCR beta cDNA.

Sequences were derived from PBMCs from blood, sampled on the day of vaccination. Receptors originate from a man aged 45-65 years who received an inactivated influenza vaccine.

V is TRBV28 and J is TRBJ2-7, with D perhaps being TRBD1 or TRBD2 (5 bases each). Deletions cut 6 bases from V and 7 bases from J, with 10 bases between. Germline-derived CDR1 and CDR2 are MDHEN and SYDVKM. This CDR3 has 11 residues. This chain's CDR3 is CASRSGREQYF. The CDR3 DNA sequence: TGTGCCAGCAGGTCGGGGCGGGAGCAGTACTTC.

The chain employs TRBV7-6 and TRBJ2-7; D not resolved. With 1 base removed from V and 2 bases from J, the gap between germline ends came to 15 bases. The CDR3 runs 16 residues. The germline gives CDR1 SGHVS, CDR2 FNYEAQ. CDR3 protein: CASSLGSRNGPYEQYF. The CDR3 region has the DNA TGTGCCAGCAGCTTAGGATCGCGGAACGGACCCTACGAGCAGTACTTC.

There are many counts of this clonotype. This chain uses TRBV27 with TRBJ2-1; no clear D gene. The V end lost 5 bases, the J end lost 4 bases, and 18 bases lay between the germline ends. Per the germline V gene, CDR1 is MNHEY and CDR2 is SMNVEV (reference sequence). The CDR3 length is 16 residues. In DNA form, the CDR3 reads TGTGCCAGCAGTCTTACGTTAGGGTACAATTACAATGAGCAGTTCTTC. Amino acids: CASSLTLGYNYNEQFF.

This chain links TRBV28 with TRBJ1-4, with a tentative D call TRBD1 (6 bases). Looked up from germline, CDR1 is MDHEN and CDR2 is SYDVKM. CDR3 length: 15 amino acids. Trimming took off 7 bases at V and 3 bases at J, with 15 bases between the two ends. The chain's CDR3 is CASTRGGAANEKLFF. As DNA, the CDR3 is TGTGCCAGCACCAGAGGGGGGGCAGCTAATGAAAAACTGTTTTTT.

A few counts support this clonotype. The chain combines TRBV11-2 with TRBJ1-4, with D hard to call. Trimming stripped 5 bases from V and 1 base from J, with 11 bases between. The CDR3 consists of 15 residues. CDR1 SGHAT and CDR2 FQNNGV come from the germline V gene. The CDR3 region is CASSPRTGTNEKLFF. CDR3 in DNA: TGTGCCAGCAGCCCGAGGACGGGAACTAATGAAAAACTGTTTTTT.

The V gene is TRBV27, the J gene TRBJ1-1, with D unresolved. CDR3 length equals 14 residues. Trimming took off 3 bases at V and 3 bases at J, with 11 bases between the two ends. CDR1 is MNHEY and CDR2 is SMNVEV in the germline V gene (reference sequence). CDR3 sequence: CASSFGGPDTEAFF. The CDR3 DNA follows: TGTGCCAGCAGTTTTGGAGGCCCGGACACTGAAGCTTTCTTT.

The chain combines TRBV4-2 with TRBJ2-4; 10 nucleotides agree with TRBD2. Germline lookup yields CDR1 LGHNA and CDR2 YNFKEQ. V shed 5 bases and J 0 bases; nucleotides not matched to a gene: 4. The CDR3 spans 16 residues. CDR3 protein: CASSEREGLAKNIQYF. The DNA of the CDR3 is TGTGCCAGCAGCGAGCGGGAGGGCTTAGCCAAAAACATTCAGTACTTC.

This clonotype turned up a few times. The chain links TRBV6-2 or TRBV6-3 to TRBJ1-5; no reliable D call. The CDR3 has 22 amino acids. Trimming pared 0 bases from V and 0 bases from J, leaving 27 bases between. Germline values: CDR1 MNHEY, CDR2 SVGEGT. CDR3 in amino acids: CASSYSMDEGLFLSFSNQPQHF. CDR3 sequence (DNA): TGTGCCAGCAGTTACTCGATGGATGAAGGACTCTTCCTCAGTTTTAGCAATCAGCCCCAGCATTTT.

This clonotype has only a few counts. The chain couples TRBV5-1 to TRBJ2-1; D may correspond to TRBD1 or TRBD2 (5 bases each). Germline loops: CDR1 SGHRS, CDR2 YFSETQ. The CDR3 covers 17 residues. V lost 4 bases and J lost 3, with 20 bases in between. CDR3 coding DNA: TGCGCCAGCAGCCGGACATTCCTTCGAGGGAACTACAATGAGCAGTTCTTC. It is translated as CASSRTFLRGNYNEQFF.

This clonotype appeared a few times. This sequence joins TRBV7-9 and TRBJ2-5; D remains unclear. The CDR3 extends over 15 amino acids. CDR1 is SEHNR and CDR2 is FQNEAQ in the germline V gene (reference sequence). With 0 bases removed from V and 1 base from J, the gap between germline ends came to 9 bases. CDR3 DNA sequence: TGTGCCAGCAGCTTAGCTCACAGAGTCCAAGAGACCCAGTACTTC. As protein: CASSLAHRVQETQYF.

This chain uses TRBV5-6 with TRBJ1-2, with D unresolved. V lost 2 bases and J lost 7, with 9 bases in between. This CDR3 region has 12 residues. The germline V gene has CDR1 SGHDT and CDR2 YYEEEE. CDR3 region: CASSLRRSGYTF. As DNA, the CDR3 is TGTGCCAGCAGCTTACGACGCAGTGGCTACACCTTC.

The rearrangement links TRBV28 to TRBJ2-7; 10 bases match TRBD2. V shed 5 bases and J 6 bases; nucleotides not matched to a gene: 10. Germline V gene lookup returns CDR1 MDHEN and CDR2 SYDVKM. The CDR3 sequence is 15 residues long. The CDR3 protein is CASSPFSGGRVEQYF. For the CDR3, the DNA is TGTGCCAGCAGTCCCTTTAGCGGGGGGCGGGTCGAGCAGTACTTC.

Concerning this clonotype: Its ends do not fully match the called genes, so a read error is possible. V gene TRBV9 combines with J gene TRBJ2-1; D is uncertain. Germline-derived CDR1 and CDR2 are SGDLS and YYNGEE. The CDR3 contains 14 residues. In DNA, the CDR3 is TGTGCCAGCAGCCCCTTGACGAGCTACAGTGAGCAGTTCTTC. Its translation is CASSPLTSYSEQFF.

This clonotype was observed many times. This chain uses TRBV5-6 with TRBJ2-1, with 12 nucleotides matching TRBD2. V shed 1 base and J 6 bases; nucleotides not matched to a gene: 8. CDR3 length equals 17 residues. CDR1 is SGHDT, CDR2 YYEEEE, per germline. The CDR3 DNA reads as TGTGCCAGCAGCTTGTCCCTAGCGGGAGGGCCGGGCAATGAGCAGTTCTTC. This gives the protein CASSLSLAGGPGNEQFF. Using reference TRBV5-6 and TRBJ2-1 for the parts outside the CDR3, the full variable domain is DAGVTQSPTHLIKTRGQQVTLRCSPKSGHDTVSWYQQALGQGPQFIFQYYEEEERQRGNFPDRFSGHQFPNYSSELNVNALLLGDSALYLCASSLSLAGGPGNEQFFGPGTRLTVL.

J is TRBJ1-4 and V is TRBV4-3; D remains ambiguous. V lost 1 base to trimming and J lost 4 bases, with 10 bases between them. This CDR3 has 15 residues. Germline V gene lookup returns CDR1 LGHNA and CDR2 YSLEER. The DNA of the CDR3 is TGCGCCAGCAGCCAAGGACACAGCTATAATGAAAAACTGTTTTTT. This encodes CASSQGHSYNEKLFF.

This clonotype was picked up a small number of times. The chain carries TRBV12-3 or TRBV12-4 and TRBJ2-6; a possible D gene is TRBD1 (5 bases). Trimming took 3 bases from V and 3 from J, leaving 12 bases between them. This CDR3 region has 16 residues. The CDR3 sequence is CASSFSMGRGANVLTF. The CDR3, as DNA: TGTGCCAGCAGTTTCTCGATGGGGCGTGGGGCCAACGTCCTGACTTTC.

This clonotype was observed a few times. As DNA, the CDR3 is TGTGCCAGCAGTGAAAACAAGAACACTGAAGCTTTCTTT. It specifies CASSENKNTEAFF. The chain combines TRBV6-1 with TRBJ1-1; D call uncertain. Germline CDR1 MNHNS, CDR2 SASEGT. This CDR3 has 13 residues. The germline V and J ends were trimmed by 2 bases and 1 base, with 5 bases remaining between them.

The chain recombines TRBV29-1 with TRBJ2-5; unclear D gene. Trimming shortened V by 0 bases and J by 1 base, and 15 bases separated the two germline ends. This CDR3 spans 16 amino acids. Germline V gene sequence: CDR1 SQVTM, CDR2 ANQGSEA. CDR3 nucleotides: TGCAGCGTTGAAGATAAGCCCGTCGGCCTCCAAGAGACCCAGTACTTC. Translation gives CSVEDKPVGLQETQYF.

V and J are TRBV30 and TRBJ1-1; D gene uncertain. The CDR3 length is 12 residues. The V end was cut by 0 bases, the J end by 7 bases, with 9 bases between. CDR1 GTSNPN and CDR2 SVGIG come from the germline V gene (reference sequence). Here the CDR3 DNA reads TGTGCCTGGAGTGTACGGACGGGTGAAGCTTTCTTT. It translates to CAWSVRTGEAFF. Supplemented by reference TRBV30 and TRBJ1-1, the full variable domain reads SQTIHQWPATLVQPVGSPLSLECTVEGTSNPNLYWYRQAAGRGLQLLFYSVGIGQISSEVPQNLSASRPQDRQFILSSKKLLLSDSGFYLCAWSVRTGEAFFGQGTRLTVV.

V gene TRBV5-6 combines with J gene TRBJ2-7; D might be TRBD1 or TRBD2, each matching 5 bases. The CDR3 loop spans 15 amino acids. V lost 4 bases to trimming and J lost 4 bases, with 18 bases between them. Per germline, CDR1 SGHDT and CDR2 YYEEEE. The CDR3 loop reads CASSKIPGPLYEQYF. The CDR3 DNA is TGTGCCAGCAGCAAGATCCCGGGACCCTTATACGAGCAGTACTTC.

V gene TRBV4-1 combines with J gene TRBJ2-5; D call uncertain. Looked up from germline, CDR1 is MGHRA and CDR2 is YSYEKL. This CDR3 has 16 amino acids. Trimming cost V 0 bases and J 3 bases, with 14 bases left between them. Written as DNA, the CDR3 is TGCGCCAGCAGCCAAGACGACACTTTGTTTGAAGAGACCCAGTACTTC. Protein: CASSQDDTLFEETQYF.

The V gene is TRBV29-1, the J gene TRBJ2-1, with D tentatively TRBD2 (6 bases). Germline lookup yields CDR1 SQVTM and CDR2 ANQGSEA. V lost 4 bases and J lost 5, with 21 bases in between. The CDR3 totals 16 residues. The CDR3 DNA is TGCAGCGTTGGGACCCGTAGGGTGGGGGGAAACAATGAGCAGTTCTTC. This translates into CSVGTRRVGGNNEQFF.

This clonotype has a handful of counts. The chain has TRBV7-8 and TRBJ2-5, with D possibly TRBD1 on 5 matching bases. From germline, CDR1 is SGHVS and CDR2 FQNEAQ. This CDR3 region has 14 residues. Trimming pared 5 bases from V and 2 bases from J, leaving 12 bases between. Here the CDR3 DNA reads TGTGCCAGCAGCCCTAGGACATTTCAAGAGACCCAGTACTTC. Its translation: CASSPRTFQETQYF. Using reference TRBV7-8 and TRBJ2-5 for the parts outside the CDR3, the full variable domain is GAGVSQSPRYKVAKRGQDVALRCDPISGHVSLFWYQQALGQGPEFLTYFQNEAQLDKSGLPSDRFFAERPEGSVSTLKIQRTQQEDSAVYLCASSPRTFQETQYFGPGTRLLVL.